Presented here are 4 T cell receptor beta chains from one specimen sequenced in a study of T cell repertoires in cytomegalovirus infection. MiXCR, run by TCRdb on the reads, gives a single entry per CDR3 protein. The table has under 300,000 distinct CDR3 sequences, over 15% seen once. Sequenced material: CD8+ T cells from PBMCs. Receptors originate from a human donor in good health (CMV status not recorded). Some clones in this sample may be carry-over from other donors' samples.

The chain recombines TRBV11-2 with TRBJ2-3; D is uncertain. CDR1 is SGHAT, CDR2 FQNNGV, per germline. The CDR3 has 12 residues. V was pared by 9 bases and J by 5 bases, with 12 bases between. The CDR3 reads CASSAVLDTQYF. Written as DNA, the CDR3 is TGTGCCAGTTCCGCTGTTCTAGATACGCAGTATTTT.

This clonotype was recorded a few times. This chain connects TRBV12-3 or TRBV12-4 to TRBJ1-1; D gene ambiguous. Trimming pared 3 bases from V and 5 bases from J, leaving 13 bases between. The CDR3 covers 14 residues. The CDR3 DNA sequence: TGTGCCAGCAGTTTTACCACAGCTTTTACTGAAGCTTTCTTT. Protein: CASSFTTAFTEAFF.

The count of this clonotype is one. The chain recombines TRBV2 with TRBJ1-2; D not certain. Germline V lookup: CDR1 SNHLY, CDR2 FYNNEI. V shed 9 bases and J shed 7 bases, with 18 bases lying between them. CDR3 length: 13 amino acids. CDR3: CARPGPGSLGYTF. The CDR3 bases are TGTGCCAGGCCGGGCCCGGGTTCTCTTGGCTACACCTTC.

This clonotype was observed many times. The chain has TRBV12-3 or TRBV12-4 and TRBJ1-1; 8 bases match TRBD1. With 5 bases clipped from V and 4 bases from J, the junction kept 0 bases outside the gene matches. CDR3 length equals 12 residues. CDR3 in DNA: TGTGCCAGCAGTACAGGGGGCACTGAAGCTTTCTTT. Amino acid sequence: CASSTGGTEAFF.